The clone carrying this T cell receptor beta chain was detected only once. Its specificity is unknown. The sample belongs to a study of Ad26.COV2.S vaccination and SARS-CoV-2 variants. The wider study: The authors gave Ad26.COV2.S intramuscularly, either once or twice 56 days apart.

The protocol was immunoSEQ multiplex PCR, while the TCRdb copy is restricted to in-frame clones and leaves out a portion. The sample lists about 480,000 clones, 87% occurring once. With V trimmed by 1 base and J by 2 bases, 3 bases remained unmatched. This CDR3 has 15 residues. The germline V gene has CDR1 MGHRA and CDR2 YSYEKL. Study-wide points: There was reportedly substantial breadth in spike-specific CD8+ and CD4+ T cell responses after vaccination.

Described treatment: roughly 19 received Ad26.COV2.S at low or high dose, single or two shots; about 5 received placebo; per-sample allocation not given. All samples were drawn on day 63, counting from the first vaccine or placebo injection. This TCR was recovered from a person aged 18-60 years who received the Ad26.COV2.S COVID-19 vaccine or a placebo. The chain is built from TRBV4-1 and TRBJ2-3; TRBD1 matches at 7 bases. Sequenced here: peripheral blood, sampled in a trial of Ad26.COV2.S vaccine versus placebo. CDR3 in DNA: TGCGCCAGCAGCCAAGTGGGACAGAACACAGATACGCAGTATTTT. Its translation is CASSQVGQNTDTQYF.